This TCR beta chain was sequenced for a study of blood T cell repertoires in COVID-19. The overall study: The analysed material was cDNA or gDNA that came from T cells, B-cell-depleted T cells, or PBMCs.

Patients at the Seattle site were enrolled during active infection and followed longitudinally. Germline values: CDR1 MNHEY, CDR2 SMNVEV (reference sequence). V shed 10 bases, J shed 2 bases, and the junction held 4 bases outside the gene matches. The CDR3 totals 13 residues. In the source study's methods: Estimated nucleated cell counts came from reference gene primer amplification. Assay: immunoSEQ multiplex PCR; the TCRdb copy retains only in-frame clones and omits some. V and J calls and clone size follow that table, whereas D and trimming were derived from the DNA. Among about 360,000 clones listed, around nine tenths were seen once.

The chain links TRBV27 to TRBJ2-2, with 7 positions matching TRBD1. Material for sequencing was peripheral blood. This sequence originates from a woman aged 55-70 years with COVID-19, enrolled during active disease. As DNA, the CDR3 is TGTGCCACAAGGGGGCTTAACACCGGGGAGCTGTTTTTT. It yields the protein CATRGLNTGELFF.